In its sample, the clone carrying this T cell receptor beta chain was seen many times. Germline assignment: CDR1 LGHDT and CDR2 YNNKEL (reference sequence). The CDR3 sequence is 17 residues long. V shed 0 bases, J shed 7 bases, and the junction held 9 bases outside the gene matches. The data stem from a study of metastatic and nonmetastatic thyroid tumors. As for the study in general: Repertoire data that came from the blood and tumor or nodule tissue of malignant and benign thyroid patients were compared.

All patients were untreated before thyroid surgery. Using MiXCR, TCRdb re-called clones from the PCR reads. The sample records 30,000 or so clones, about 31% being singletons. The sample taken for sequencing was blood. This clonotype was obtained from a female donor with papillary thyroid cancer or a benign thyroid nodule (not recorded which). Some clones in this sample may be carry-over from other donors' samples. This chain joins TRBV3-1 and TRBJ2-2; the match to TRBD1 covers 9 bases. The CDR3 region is CASSQDRGQGWGGELFF. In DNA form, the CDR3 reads TGTGCCAGCAGCCAAGATCGGGGACAGGGTTGGGGCGGGGAGCTGTTTTTT. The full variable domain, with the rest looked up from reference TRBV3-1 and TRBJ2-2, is DTAVSQTPKYLVTQMGNDKSIKCEQNLGHDTMYWYKQDSKKFLKIMFSYNNKELIINETVPNRFSPKSPDKAHLNLHINSLELGDSAVYFCASSQDRGQGWGGELFFGEGSRLTVL.